These 10 T cell receptor beta chains share one sample of origin, sequenced in a study of T cells in Graves' hyperthyroidism and ophthalmopathy. TCR beta CDR3 regions were amplified from RNA transcripts. A set of HTBI primers served as the primers for a first-round RT-PCR of the TCR CDR3. In TCRdb, the multiplex PCR reads were re-called with MiXCR into one record per CDR3 protein. The sample includes 500,000 to 650,000 distinct CDR3 sequences, about 46% seen only once; the top ten take about two fifths. The sample comprised peripheral blood or thyroid tissue (not recorded which). Source of these receptors: an adult woman with Graves' disease, either hyperthyroidism or ophthalmopathy (not recorded which).

The genes are TRBV2 and TRBJ2-3; 11 positions agree with TRBD1. The CDR3 contains 13 residues. Trimming at V came to 4 bases and at J to 7 bases, leaving 1 base not matched to a gene. Germline CDR1 and CDR2: SNHLY and FYNNEI. CDR3 nucleotide sequence: TGTGCCAGCAGTGGGGACAGGGGGAATACGCAGTATTTT. This translates into CASSGDRGNTQYF.

This clonotype was seen just once. This chain uses TRBV10-3 with TRBJ2-5; D may be TRBD1 (5 bases). The germline CDR1 and CDR2 sequences are ENHRY and SYGVKD. Trimming took 6 bases from V and 5 from J, leaving 16 bases between them. The CDR3 runs 14 residues. The chain's CDR3 is CAIRTDARDETQYF. The CDR3 nucleotides are TGTGCCATCAGAACCGATGCCAGGGATGAGACCCAGTACTTC.

The rearrangement links TRBV11-2 to TRBJ1-1, with a tentative D call TRBD1 (5 bases). CDR3 length: 15 residues. The germline V gene encodes CDR1 SGHAT and CDR2 FQNNGV. Trimming stripped 0 bases from V and 4 bases from J, with 12 bases between. The CDR3 loop is CASSLDATGATEAFF. The CDR3 DNA sequence: TGTGCCAGCAGCTTAGACGCCACAGGTGCCACTGAAGCTTTCTTT.

This clonotype was counted a few times. This chain uses TRBV29-1 with TRBJ1-6, with D possibly being TRBD1 (5 bases). V dropped 6 bases and J dropped 7 bases, with 13 bases sitting between them. CDR3 length: 13 residues. Per germline, CDR1 SQVTM and CDR2 ANQGSEA. CDR3 sequence reads: CSVQQDNNSPLHF. The CDR3 region has the DNA TGCAGCGTCCAACAGGATAACAATTCACCCCTCCACTTT.

This chain connects TRBV7-2 to TRBJ2-2, with D perhaps being TRBD1 or TRBD2 (5 bases each). CDR1 and CDR2 (germline): SGHTA, FQGNSA. This CDR3 is 14 amino acids long. V was clipped by 1 base and J by 6 bases, with 9 bases between them. The CDR3 DNA sequence: TGTGCCAGCAGCTTAGACGTGGGGGCCGGGGAGCTGTTTTTT. It translates to CASSLDVGAGELFF. Combining the CDR3 with reference TRBV7-2 and TRBJ2-2 gives the whole variable domain GAGVSQSPSNKVTEKGKDVELRCDPISGHTALYWYRQSLGQGLEFLIYFQGNSAPDKSGLPSDRFSAERTGGSVSTLTIQRTQQEDSAVYLCASSLDVGAGELFFGEGSRLTVL.

V is TRBV5-6 and J is TRBJ2-7, with D possibly matching TRBD2 (5 bases). Trimming cost V 3 bases and J 1 base, with 11 bases left between them. Germline values: CDR1 SGHDT, CDR2 YYEEEE. The CDR3 is made up of 14 amino acids. The CDR3, as DNA: TGTGCCAGCAGCTGGTCGGGGATGTCCTACGAGCAGTACTTC. Its translation is CASSWSGMSYEQYF.

The sample holds a few counts of this clonotype. The chain carries TRBV27 and TRBJ1-2; a weak D match, TRBD1 (5 bases). Germline CDR1 is MNHEY and CDR2 is SMNVEV (reference sequence). The V end lost 0 bases, the J end lost 8 bases, and 10 bases lay between the germline ends. The CDR3 runs 13 residues. The CDR3 reads CASSLSEAGGYTF. As DNA, the CDR3 is TGTGCCAGCAGTTTATCTGAGGCAGGGGGCTACACCTTC.

The V and J genes are TRBV7-2 and TRBJ2-2; D is ambiguous. CDR3 length: 12 residues. CDR1 is SGHTA and CDR2 is FQGNSA in the germline V gene. Deletions cut 4 bases from V and 8 bases from J, with 8 bases between. In DNA, the CDR3 is TGTGCCAGCAGCTACCAAAGGGGGGAGCTGTTTTTT. It translates to CASSYQRGELFF.

This clonotype was observed a handful of times. The chain has TRBV29-1 and TRBJ1-1, with 9 bases lining up with TRBD1. The CDR3 has 13 residues. CDR1 SQVTM and CDR2 ANQGSEA come from the germline V gene. The V segment lost 4 bases and the J segment 4 bases; nucleotides outside the gene matches: 4. The CDR3 nucleotides are TGCAGCGTTGGAGGACAGGGGCGCACTGAAGCTTTCTTT. Its translation: CSVGGQGRTEAFF.

This clonotype was detected many times. The chain is built from TRBV28 and TRBJ2-7; TRBD1 matches 10 bases. The ends lost 5 bases at V and 4 bases at J; junction bases unmatched: 8. In germline, CDR1 is MDHEN, CDR2 SYDVKM. The CDR3 extends over 15 amino acids. Here the CDR3 reads CASSGTGESPYEQYF. In nucleotides, the CDR3 is TGTGCCAGCAGTGGGACAGGGGAGTCCCCTTACGAGCAGTACTTC.